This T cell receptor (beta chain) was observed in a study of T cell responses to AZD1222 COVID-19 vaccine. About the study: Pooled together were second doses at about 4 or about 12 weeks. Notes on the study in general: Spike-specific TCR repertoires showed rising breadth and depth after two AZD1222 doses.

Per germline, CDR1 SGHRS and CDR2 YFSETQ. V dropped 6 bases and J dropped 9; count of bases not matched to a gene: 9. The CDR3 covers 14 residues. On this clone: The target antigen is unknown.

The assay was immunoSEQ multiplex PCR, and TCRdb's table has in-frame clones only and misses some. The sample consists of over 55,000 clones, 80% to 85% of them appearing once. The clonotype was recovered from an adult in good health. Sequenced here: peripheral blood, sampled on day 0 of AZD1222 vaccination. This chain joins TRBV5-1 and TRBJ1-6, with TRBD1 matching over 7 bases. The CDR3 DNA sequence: TGCGCCAGCACCGTGGACAGGATGAGTTCACCCCTCCACTTT. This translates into CASTVDRMSSPLHF.